A selection of T cell receptor beta chains follows, all from one sample in a study of read filtering for tumor transcriptome and immune sequencing. MiXCR was run by TCRdb on the reads, yielding one entry per CDR3 protein. The data show roughly 93,000 distinct CDR3 sequences, with about a fifth seen just once and approximately 10% held by the top ten. The source material was a population of CD138-negative cells sorted from bone marrow. These receptors were obtained from a donor at least 40 years old with multiple myeloma. Each CDR3 is given with its conserved first and last residue. The D gene is left open where the match is weak. Size is stated for part of the rows, as once, few or many counts, or as a class when the clone is expanded.

v_call: TRBV2; clone_size: many; d_call: TRBD1; j_call: TRBJ1-4; cdr3_nt: TGTGCCAGCAGTGACAGGGGGCCTACTAATGAAAAACTGTTTTTT; cdr3_aa: CASSDRGPTNEKLFF
v_call: TRBV20-1; clone_size: many; d_call: TRBD1; j_call: TRBJ1-5; cdr3_nt: TGCAGTGTCGACAGGGGAAATCAGCCCCAGCATTTC; cdr3_aa: CSVDRGNQPQHF
v_call: TRBV11-2; clone_size: many; d_call: .; j_call: TRBJ2-7; cdr3_nt: TGTGCCAGCAGCTTGGACCCTATTAGCCACGAGCAGTACTTC; cdr3_aa: CASSLDPISHEQYF
v_call: TRBV7-9; clone_size: many; d_call: .; j_call: TRBJ2-5; cdr3_nt: TGTGCCAGCAGCTCCCGCCAGGGAATAATAGAGGAGACCCAGTACTTC; cdr3_aa: CASSSRQGIIEETQYF
v_call: TRBV28; clone_size: few; d_call: TRBD2; j_call: TRBJ2-2; cdr3_nt: TGTGCCAGCAGTTCCCCGGCTAGCGGGGGGAACGGGGAGCTGTTTTTT; cdr3_aa: CASSSPASGGNGELFF
v_call: TRBV5-1; clone_size: many; d_call: .; j_call: TRBJ1-1; cdr3_nt: TGCGCCAGCAGGCTGATGGGGGAATCGACTGAAGCTTTCTTT; cdr3_aa: CASRLMGESTEAFF
v_call: TRBV4-1; clone_size: many; d_call: TRBD1; j_call: TRBJ2-4; cdr3_nt: TGCGCCAGCAGCCCCGGACAGGGGACGGTCAAAAACATTCAGTACTTC; cdr3_aa: CASSPGQGTVKNIQYF
v_call: TRBV5-1; clone_size: many; d_call: .; j_call: TRBJ2-7; cdr3_nt: TGCGCCAGCAGCCCCCAGCCGGAGGGGGAGCAGTACTTC; cdr3_aa: CASSPQPEGEQYF
v_call: TRBV5-1; clone_size: many; d_call: .; j_call: TRBJ2-6; cdr3_nt: TGCGCCACCCACACCCGAGACGGGGCCACCTCTGGGGCCAACGTCCTGACTTTC; cdr3_aa: CATHTRDGATSGANVLTF
v_call: TRBV29-1; clone_size: many; d_call: .; j_call: TRBJ1-5; cdr3_nt: TGCAGCGGTCAGAATAGCAATCAGCCCCAGCATTTT; cdr3_aa: CSGQNSNQPQHF
v_call: TRBV5-1; clone_size: many; d_call: .; j_call: TRBJ2-1; cdr3_nt: TGCGCCAGCAGCTCGTCAGGACGGTACAATGAGCAGTTCTTC; cdr3_aa: CASSSSGRYNEQFF
v_call: TRBV5-5; clone_size: .; d_call: .; j_call: TRBJ2-3; cdr3_nt: TGTGCCAGCAGCCTGGCTAGTTATGCCACTGATAGCACGCAGTATTTT; cdr3_aa: CASSLASYATDSTQYF
v_call: TRBV20-1; clone_size: .; d_call: .; j_call: TRBJ1-5; cdr3_nt: TGCAGTGCTAGAGAAGGGTTTACAAATCAGCCCCAGCATTTT; cdr3_aa: CSAREGFTNQPQHF
v_call: TRBV6-2/TRBV6-3; clone_size: .; d_call: .; j_call: TRBJ2-7; cdr3_nt: TGTGCCAGCACCCCAGGGGGGTGGCGGGACTACGAGCAGTACTTC; cdr3_aa: CASTPGGWRDYEQYF
v_call: TRBV29-1; clone_size: many; d_call: .; j_call: TRBJ1-1; cdr3_nt: TGCAGCGTGACACAGGGGAACACTGAAGCTTTCTTT; cdr3_aa: CSVTQGNTEAFF
v_call: TRBV3-1; clone_size: many; d_call: TRBD2; j_call: TRBJ2-2; cdr3_nt: TGTGCCAGCAGCCAAGTCGTTGGTAGCGGGGGCTTGGGGGAGCTGTTTTTT; cdr3_aa: CASSQVVGSGGLGELFF
v_call: TRBV11-2; clone_size: many; d_call: TRBD1; j_call: TRBJ1-1; cdr3_nt: TGTGCCAGCAACGACAGGGGAGCGAACACTGAAGCTTTCTTT; cdr3_aa: CASNDRGANTEAFF
v_call: TRBV10-1; clone_size: many; d_call: .; j_call: TRBJ2-7; cdr3_nt: TGCGCCAGCAGTGAGTCAGGAGGCCCCCGCGAGCAGTACTTC; cdr3_aa: CASSESGGPREQYF
v_call: TRBV5-4; clone_size: many; d_call: .; j_call: TRBJ1-2; cdr3_nt: TGCGCCAGCAGCTCTGACAGTTATGGCTACACCTTC; cdr3_aa: CASSSDSYGYTF
v_call: TRBV9; clone_size: many; d_call: .; j_call: TRBJ2-1; cdr3_nt: TGTGCCAGCTCTCGGACCATTTACAATGAGCAGTTCTTC; cdr3_aa: CASSRTIYNEQFF
v_call: TRBV11-2; clone_size: many; d_call: .; j_call: TRBJ2-7; cdr3_nt: TGTGCCAGCAGCTTAGAGATCCGGGGGTTATACTACGAGCAGTACTTC; cdr3_aa: CASSLEIRGLYYEQYF
v_call: TRBV28; clone_size: many; d_call: TRBD1; j_call: TRBJ2-3; cdr3_nt: TGTGCCAGCAGTTTTTCTCCGGGACAGGGGGTGTCATACACGCAGTATTTT; cdr3_aa: CASSFSPGQGVSYTQYF
v_call: TRBV20-1; clone_size: few; d_call: TRBD2; j_call: TRBJ2-3; cdr3_nt: TGCAGTGCTAGTGGACTAGCGGGGAGGTCCCCAGATACGCAGTATTTT; cdr3_aa: CSASGLAGRSPDTQYF
v_call: TRBV29-1; clone_size: few; d_call: .; j_call: TRBJ2-7; cdr3_nt: TGCAGCGTTAGGGCAGTCTCCTACGAGCAGTACTTC; cdr3_aa: CSVRAVSYEQYF
v_call: TRBV4-2; clone_size: many; d_call: .; j_call: TRBJ2-7; cdr3_nt: TGTGCCAGCAGCCAAGATTCAGGTTTCTCCTACGAGCAGTACTTC; cdr3_aa: CASSQDSGFSYEQYF
v_call: TRBV5-1; clone_size: .; d_call: .; j_call: TRBJ2-5; cdr3_nt: TGCGCCAGCACGGGGACGGGTATCCAAGAGACCCAGTACTTC; cdr3_aa: CASTGTGIQETQYF
v_call: TRBV5-8; clone_size: .; d_call: .; j_call: TRBJ2-3; cdr3_nt: TGTGCCAGCAGCTTGGAGCGGGGACACTTCACAGATACGCAGTATTTT; cdr3_aa: CASSLERGHFTDTQYF
v_call: TRBV7-2; clone_size: many; d_call: .; j_call: TRBJ2-7; cdr3_nt: TGTGCCAGCAGCCTTTCCTATAGGCAGTACTTC; cdr3_aa: CASSLSYRQYF
v_call: TRBV5-1; clone_size: many; d_call: TRBD1; j_call: TRBJ1-1; cdr3_nt: TGCGCCAGCAGGAAGGACAGGGGAGGGACTGAAGCTTTCTTT; cdr3_aa: CASRKDRGGTEAFF